Below are 27 T cell receptor beta chains sequenced from a single sample in a study of T cell responses to AZD1222 COVID-19 vaccine. The repertoire was sequenced with immunoSEQ multiplex PCR; TCRdb's copy has only in-frame clones and lacks some. The repertoire holds tens of thousands of clones, with roughly 90% as singletons. The sample here was peripheral blood, taken on day 0 of MenACWY control vaccination. Receptors originate from an adult in good health.

The chain links TRBV7-2 to TRBJ1-3, with D perhaps TRBD1 (5 bases). V dropped 3 bases and J dropped 0 bases, with 18 bases sitting between them. This CDR3 has 18 amino acids. The V gene's germline CDR1 is SGHTA and CDR2 FQGNSA. DNA for the CDR3: TGTGCCAGCAGCTTCCACCTCCCGACAGAGTCCTCTGGAAACACCATATATTTT. Its protein is CASSFHLPTESSGNTIYF.

This sequence joins TRBV27 and TRBJ1-4; TRBD1 might be the D (6 bases). V dropped 4 bases and J dropped 4 bases, with 10 bases sitting between them. The CDR3 is 14 amino acids. Per germline, CDR1 MNHEY and CDR2 SMNVEV (reference sequence). Here the CDR3 DNA reads TGTGCCAGCAGTTCAAGGACAGTTAATGAAAAACTGTTTTTT. Protein product: CASSSRTVNEKLFF.

V is TRBV6-2 or TRBV6-3 and J is TRBJ1-2, with D tentatively TRBD1 (6 bases). CDR1 is MNHEY and CDR2 is SVGEGT in the germline V gene. This CDR3 contains 14 residues. V gave up 4 bases and J gave up 4 bases, with 13 bases separating them. The DNA for the CDR3 is TGTGCCAGCAGTTTCGCGCGGACAGCCTATGGCTACACCTTC. Amino acids: CASSFARTAYGYTF.

This clone occurred once. The rearrangement joins TRBV27 to TRBJ2-3; 8 bases are a match to TRBD1. CDR3 size: 14 residues. The V gene end was trimmed by 6 bases and the J gene end by 3 bases; junction bases not matched to a gene: 5. Germline V gene lookup returns CDR1 MNHEY and CDR2 SMNVEV (reference sequence). The CDR3: CASSHGQGTDTQYF. CDR3 DNA sequence: TGTGCCAGCAGCCATGGACAGGGTACAGATACGCAGTATTTT.

The chain uses TRBV7-6 and TRBJ2-7, with D maybe TRBD2 (6 bases). The germline V and J ends were trimmed by 3 bases and 2 bases, with 14 bases remaining between them. Germline loops: CDR1 SGHVS, CDR2 FNYEAQ. This CDR3 is 15 amino acids long. The CDR3 region has the DNA TGTGCCAGCAGCTTGGAGCCGGGAGATGCCTACGAGCAGTACTTC. Its protein is CASSLEPGDAYEQYF.

The V call is TRBV3-1 (or the pseudogene TRBV3-2), the J call TRBJ2-2; D remains ambiguous. Germline CDR1 reads LGHDT; CDR2 reads YNNKEL (reference sequence). Trimming removed 2 bases at V and 3 bases at J, with 10 bases between. The CDR3 spans 15 residues. CDR3 in amino acids: CASSQFSIDTGELFF. The CDR3 DNA follows: TGTGCCAGCAGCCAATTCTCAATCGACACCGGGGAGCTGTTTTTT.

This chain uses TRBV24-1 with TRBJ2-1, with D possibly being TRBD1 or TRBD2 (5 bases each). This CDR3 spans 15 amino acids. Trimming stripped 3 bases from V and 6 bases from J, with 14 bases between. Germline V gene data show CDR1 as KGHDR and CDR2 as SFDVKD. The CDR3 region is CATSDPSGQVNEQFF. CDR3 DNA sequence: TGTGCCACCAGTGATCCCTCGGGGCAGGTCAATGAGCAGTTCTTC.

This chain joins TRBV5-1 and TRBJ2-7; 8 nucleotides align to TRBD2. The CDR3 runs to 19 residues. From germline, CDR1 is SGHRS and CDR2 YFSETQ. Germline trimming cut 2 bases from V and 0 bases from J; bases unmatched to any gene: 16. CDR3 bases: TGCGCCAGCAGCTTATTGACTAGCGATCACTATGAAAGCTCCTACGAGCAGTACTTC. This encodes CASSLLTSDHYESSYEQYF.

The chain has TRBV6-5 and TRBJ2-1, with TRBD2 matching 11 bases. CDR1 and CDR2 from the germline V gene are MNHEY and SVGAGI. This CDR3 is built from 15 residues. The V and J ends lost 6 bases and 7 bases, in that order; junction bases with no gene match: 8. CDR3 sequence (DNA): TGTGCCAGCAGCTTAGCGGGAGGGTCGGGTAATGAGCAGTTCTTC. Translating it yields CASSLAGGSGNEQFF.

The chain carries TRBV28 and TRBJ2-5; D perhaps matches TRBD2 (7 bases). V was cut by 5 bases and J by 5 bases, with 15 bases left in between. CDR3 length: 14 amino acids. Germline V gives CDR1 MDHEN, CDR2 SYDVKM. The DNA for the CDR3 is TGTGCCAGCAGTAGCCGGGGGGCCTGGGAGACCCAGTACTTC. Encoded protein: CASSSRGAWETQYF.

This chain uses TRBV23-1 with TRBJ2-1; D is undetermined. TRBV23-1 is placed among ORFs of uncertain function. This CDR3 has 16 amino acids. Trimming took 7 bases from V and 3 from J, leaving 19 bases between them. The CDR3 region is CASTPVGPIVYNEQFF. The CDR3 DNA follows: TGCGCCAGCACCCCGGTAGGCCCGATTGTCTACAATGAGCAGTTCTTC.

V gene TRBV5-1 combines with J gene TRBJ2-3; D uncertain. Germline V gives CDR1 SGHRS, CDR2 YFSETQ. V was pared by 1 base and J by 4 bases, with 16 bases between. This CDR3 contains 16 residues. The CDR3 DNA follows: TGCGCCAGCAGCTTGCCCTTAGGAGAAGTAGCAGATACGCAGTATTTT. As protein: CASSLPLGEVADTQYF.

V gene TRBV18 combines with J gene TRBJ1-3, with D possibly matching TRBD1 (5 bases). The CDR3 extends over 17 amino acids. The V gene lost 3 bases and the J gene lost 0 bases, with 15 bases spanning the gap. Germline V gives CDR1 KGHSH, CDR2 LQKENI. This CDR3 is CASSPLPRGDSGNTIYF. DNA for the CDR3: TGTGCCAGCTCACCTCTCCCTCGGGGCGACTCTGGAAACACCATATATTTT.

The J gene is TRBJ2-3, the V gene TRBV18, with D maybe TRBD1 (6 bases). Germline V CDR1 and CDR2: KGHSH, LQKENI. The CDR3 runs to 14 residues. Deletions cut 2 bases from V and 5 bases from J, with 11 bases between. The CDR3 DNA reads TGTGCCAGCTCACCAAAGGGCAGGGGAGATACGCAGTATTTT. This codes for CASSPKGRGDTQYF.

The chain joins TRBV19 to TRBJ2-2; the D is unclear. Trimming took off 2 bases at V and 1 base at J, with 5 bases between the two ends. CDR1 is LNHDA, CDR2 SQIVND, per germline (reference sequence). The CDR3 consists of 14 residues. CDR3 region: CASSISVNTGELFF. Written as DNA, the CDR3 is TGTGCCAGTAGTATATCGGTGAACACCGGGGAGCTGTTTTTT.

The genes are TRBV6-1 and TRBJ1-5, with a possible D match to TRBD1 (5 bases). V was trimmed by 3 bases and J by 5 bases, leaving 14 bases between them. This CDR3 has 15 residues. Germline V gene data show CDR1 as MNHNS and CDR2 as SASEGT. The CDR3 reads CASSDGGYRYQPQHF. Written as DNA, the CDR3 is TGTGCCAGCAGTGACGGGGGGTATCGGTATCAGCCCCAGCATTTT.

The gene calls are TRBV27 and TRBJ1-1; D is ambiguous. The ends were cut back, 3 bases at V and 1 base at J, with 6 bases in the middle. CDR3 length: 13 amino acids. Germline assignment: CDR1 MNHEY and CDR2 SMNVEV (reference sequence). The CDR3 sequence is CASSFGSNTEAFF. The CDR3 region has the DNA TGTGCCAGCAGTTTTGGATCGAACACTGAAGCTTTCTTT.

This clone was seen once. V and J are TRBV19 and TRBJ2-1, with D perhaps TRBD2 (5 bases). V was shortened by 5 bases and J by 4 bases, with 15 bases between the two germline ends. Germline V gene lookup returns CDR1 LNHDA and CDR2 SQIVND (reference sequence). The CDR3 has 15 residues. This CDR3 reads CASSASDGGYNEQFF. CDR3 DNA: TGTGCCAGTAGTGCCTCGGACGGAGGTTACAATGAGCAGTTCTTC.

The CDR3, as DNA: TGTGCCAGCAGCTTTTTACCGGGACAGAGCACAGATACGCAGTATTTT. Amino acid sequence: CASSFLPGQSTDTQYF. The chain has TRBV7-3 and TRBJ2-3, with 7 bases identical to TRBD1. The CDR3 extends over 16 amino acids. Unmatched junction bases numbered 6, after V lost 3 bases and J lost 0 bases. Germline V gene sequence: CDR1 SGHTA, CDR2 FQGTGA.

The chain combines TRBV7-9 with TRBJ2-1; a possible D gene is TRBD2 (6 bases). Germline CDR1 is SEHNR and CDR2 is FQNEAQ (reference sequence). Deletions cut 5 bases from V and 0 bases from J, with 14 bases between. CDR3 size: 16 residues. The CDR3 DNA reads TGTGCCAGCAGCCGGCTAGCGCGAGACTCCTACAATGAGCAGTTCTTC. Amino acid sequence: CASSRLARDSYNEQFF. Together with reference TRBV7-9 and TRBJ2-1, the CDR3 gives the full variable domain: DTGVSQNPRHKITKRGQNVTFRCDPISEHNRLYWYRQTLGQGPEFLTYFQNEAQLEKSRLLSDRFSAERPKGSFSTLEIQRTEQGDSAMYLCASSRLARDSYNEQFFGPGTRLTVL.

This clone was detected only once. V is TRBV3-1 (or the pseudogene TRBV3-2) and J is TRBJ1-1; TRBD1 agrees at 9 bases. V gave up 6 bases and J gave up 11 bases; unmatched junction bases: 7. CDR1 is LGHDT, CDR2 YNNKEL, per germline (reference sequence). The CDR3 extends over 12 amino acids. CDR3 nucleotides: TGTGCCAGCAGTCTCGGACAGGGGCCGGCTTTCTTT. This codes for CASSLGQGPAFF.

This rearrangement joins TRBV19 to TRBJ1-5; TRBD1 matches at 7 bases. The junction had 3 bases not matched to a gene; V was cut back by 8 bases and J by 2 bases. The CDR3 is 13 residues long. The germline V gene has CDR1 LNHDA and CDR2 SQIVND (reference sequence). The CDR3 reads CASSTGRNQPQHF. In DNA, the CDR3 is TGTGCCAGTTCGACAGGGCGCAATCAGCCCCAGCATTTT.

This clone was seen a handful of times. This sequence joins TRBV27 and TRBJ2-1; 9 bases are a match to TRBD2. Unmatched junction bases numbered 11, after V lost 4 bases and J lost 10 bases. The germline gives CDR1 MNHEY, CDR2 SMNVEV (reference sequence). The CDR3 sequence is 15 residues long. This CDR3 is CASSYYRGAGGEQFF. Here the CDR3 DNA reads TGTGCCAGCAGTTACTACAGGGGAGCGGGAGGAGAGCAGTTCTTC.

The V call is TRBV6-5, the J call TRBJ2-7; D gene unclear. The CDR3 loop spans 11 amino acids. Germline V lookup: CDR1 MNHEY, CDR2 SVGAGI. Trimming stripped 5 bases from V and 3 bases from J, with 5 bases between. CDR3 protein: CASSPHYEQYF. The CDR3 DNA is TGTGCCAGCAGTCCACACTACGAGCAGTACTTC.

V gene TRBV20-1 combines with J gene TRBJ2-7, with a tentative D call TRBD2 (5 bases). The V and J ends lost 3 bases and 2 bases respectively, with 11 bases between them. The CDR3 sequence is 13 residues long. Germline CDR1 and CDR2: DFQATT and SNEGSKA (reference sequence). CDR3 nucleotides: TGCAGTGCTAGTGACGAGCGGCCCTACGAGCAGTACTTC. It translates to CSASDERPYEQYF.

The J gene is TRBJ2-5, the V gene TRBV5-4; D gene uncertain. CDR3 length equals 15 residues. Per the germline V gene, CDR1 is SGHNT and CDR2 is YYREEE (reference sequence). Trimming stripped 2 bases from V and 4 bases from J, with 15 bases between. The CDR3 loop reads CASSLRQSVIETQYF. The CDR3 DNA reads as TGTGCCAGCAGCTTACGGCAGTCAGTCATAGAGACCCAGTACTTC.

The chain recombines TRBV9 with TRBJ1-2, with 7 positions matching TRBD1. Trimming at V came to 0 bases and at J to 1 base, leaving 6 bases not matched to a gene. The germline V gene encodes CDR1 SGDLS and CDR2 YYNGEE. CDR3 length: 16 residues. In nucleotides, the CDR3 is TGTGCCAGCAGCGTAGTCCAGGGGGTTCTTAACTATGGCTACACCTTC. Its protein product is CASSVVQGVLNYGYTF.